This record covers a single T cell receptor (beta chain). As yet, its antigen is unknown. This specimen belongs to a study of shared clonotypes between healthy human individuals. General study results and limits: Measured sharing among donors was expected to vary with sequencing depth.

Terminally differentiated effector memory CD45RA+ cells were excluded from the naive CD8 cells, which were CD45RO-negative and positively selected for CCR7. The CDR3 is made up of 13 amino acids. Germline V gives CDR1 LNHDA, CDR2 SQIVND (reference sequence). The ends were cut back, 9 bases at V and 2 bases at J, with 14 bases in the middle. Sequencing was performed with immunoSEQ multiplex PCR; in TCRdb, only in-frame clones are kept and a portion is missing. The data show over 2,000,000 clones, 90% to 95% seen once. The sequencing sample was made of naive CD8+ T cells from PBMCs. The chain employs TRBV19 and TRBJ2-7; D not resolved. This clonotype was sampled from a man between 18 and 35 years old in good health. Some clones in this sample may be carry-over from other donors' samples. The CDR3 DNA is TGTGCCAGCGCGCCAAAGGGTGCCTACGAGCAGTACTTC. Encoded protein: CASAPKGAYEQYF.